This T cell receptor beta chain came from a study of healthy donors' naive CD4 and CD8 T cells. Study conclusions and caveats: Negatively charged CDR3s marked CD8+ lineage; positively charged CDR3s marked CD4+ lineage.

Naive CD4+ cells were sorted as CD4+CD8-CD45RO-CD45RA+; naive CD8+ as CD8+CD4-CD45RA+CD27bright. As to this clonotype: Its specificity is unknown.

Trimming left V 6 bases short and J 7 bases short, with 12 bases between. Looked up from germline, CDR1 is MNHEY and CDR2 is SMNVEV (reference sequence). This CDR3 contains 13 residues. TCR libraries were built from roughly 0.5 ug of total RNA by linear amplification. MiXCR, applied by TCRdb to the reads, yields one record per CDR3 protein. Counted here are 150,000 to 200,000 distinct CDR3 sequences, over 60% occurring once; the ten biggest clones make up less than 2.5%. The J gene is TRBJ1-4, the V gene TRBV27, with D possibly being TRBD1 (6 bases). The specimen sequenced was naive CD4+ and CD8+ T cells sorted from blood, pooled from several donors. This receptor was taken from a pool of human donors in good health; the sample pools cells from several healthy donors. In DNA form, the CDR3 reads TGTGCCAGCAGAGGGCAGGGGATTGAAAAACTGTTTTTT. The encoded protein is CASRGQGIEKLFF.